This TCR beta chain was recovered during a study of OX40 agonist ivuxolimab in advanced cancers. Remarks on this clone: The target antigen is unknown.

Only in-frame clones appear in the TCRdb table, and some are missing; sequencing was by immunoSEQ multiplex PCR. This repertoire shows more than 90,000 clones, just under 85% found once; its top ten account for 1.4% to 1.5%. The CDR3 covers 17 residues. V dropped 5 bases and J dropped 0 bases, with 20 bases sitting between them. Looked up from germline, CDR1 is MDHEN and CDR2 is SYDVKM. Study results and limitations: Expanded clones were, on average, more numerous in CD8+ T cells than in CD4+.

The specimen comprised CD4+ or CD8+ T cells sorted from blood, sampled in a trial of the OX40 agonist ivuxolimab. This clonotype was sampled from an adult with an advanced solid tumor such as melanoma, head and neck, liver or kidney cancer. The chain couples TRBV28 to TRBJ2-7; tentative D call: TRBD2 (5 bases). The CDR3 DNA follows: TGTGCCAGCAGTCCCGCGGCGGAGGTGGGCTTCTCCTACGAGCAGTACTTC. Translated, it gives CASSPAAEVGFSYEQYF.